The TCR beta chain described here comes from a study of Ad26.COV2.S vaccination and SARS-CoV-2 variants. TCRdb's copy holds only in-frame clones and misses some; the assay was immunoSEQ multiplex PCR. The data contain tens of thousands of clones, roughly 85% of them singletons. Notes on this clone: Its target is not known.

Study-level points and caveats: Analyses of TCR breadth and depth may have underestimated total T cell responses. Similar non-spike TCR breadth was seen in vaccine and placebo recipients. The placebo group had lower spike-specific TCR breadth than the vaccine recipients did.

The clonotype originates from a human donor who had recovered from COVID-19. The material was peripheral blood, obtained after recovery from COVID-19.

CDR3 nucleotide sequence: TGTGCCAGCAGCCAAGATAGGGGAAAATTCTACTATGGCTACACCTTC. It encodes CASSQDRGKFYYGYTF. The chain has TRBV3-1 (or the pseudogene TRBV3-2) and TRBJ1-2; a possible D gene is TRBD1 (5 bases). Per germline, CDR1 LGHDT and CDR2 YNNKEL (reference sequence). This CDR3 is 16 amino acids long. Trimming removed 0 bases at V and 3 bases at J, with 14 bases between.